Each of the 25 T cell receptor beta chains below was sequenced from the same sample in a study of long-term antiretroviral therapy in people with HIV. Sequencing used immunoSEQ v3.0 at survey level. The method was immunoSEQ multiplex PCR; TCRdb's version includes in-frame clones alone and lacks a portion of them. The data contain 35,000 to 45,000 clones, over 90% of them singletons. The starting material was unsorted PBMCs, obtained 4.1 years after starting antiretroviral therapy. The receptors were sampled from a woman aged 45-59 years with HIV.

The chain links TRBV5-5 to TRBJ1-2; D unresolved. Germline-derived CDR1 and CDR2 are SGHKS and YYEKEE (reference sequence). The V gene lost 2 bases and the J gene lost 3 bases, with 8 bases spanning the gap. The CDR3 is 13 residues long. Here the CDR3 reads CASSLESDYGYTF. DNA for the CDR3: TGTGCCAGCAGCTTAGAATCGGACTATGGCTACACCTTC.

V is TRBV11-1 and J is TRBJ2-5; the D is unclear. The V gene lost 7 bases and the J gene lost 2 bases, with 17 bases spanning the gap. The germline gives CDR1 SGHAT, CDR2 FQDESV (reference sequence). This CDR3 has 15 residues. The CDR3 sequence: CASTLNLIPQETQYF. The CDR3 region has the DNA TGTGCCAGCACACTGAATCTGATACCTCAAGAGACCCAGTACTTC.

The J gene is TRBJ2-5, the V gene TRBV5-1, with TRBD2 identical over 12 bases. With V trimmed by 1 base and J by 4 bases, 8 bases remained unmatched. Germline V CDR1 and CDR2: SGHRS, YFSETQ. The CDR3 totals 17 residues. The CDR3 DNA sequence: TGCGCCAGCAGCTTGATGGCGGGACTAGCGGGCGGAGAGACCCAGTACTTC. Translated: CASSLMAGLAGGETQYF.

V and J are TRBV4-3 and TRBJ2-2, with 11 bases fitting TRBD2. The CDR3 is made up of 17 amino acids. J lost 2 bases, V lost 6 bases, and 8 bases had no gene match. The germline V gene encodes CDR1 LGHNA and CDR2 YSLEER. CDR3 loop: CASRKSLAGGNTGELFF. Written as DNA, the CDR3 is TGCGCCAGCAGGAAGAGTCTAGCGGGGGGTAACACCGGGGAGCTGTTTTTT.

The J gene is TRBJ2-3, the V gene TRBV5-1; 13 bases align to TRBD2. Germline V gives CDR1 SGHRS, CDR2 YFSETQ. V lost 4 bases and J lost 9; bases outside the gene matches: 11. This CDR3 is 16 amino acids long. The CDR3 DNA sequence: TGCGCCAGCAGCGTCTCGACTAGCGGGGGGCGATTGACGCAGTATTTT. This sequence encodes CASSVSTSGGRLTQYF.

The chain's CDR3 is CASSLEGSTEAFF. CDR3 bases: TGTGCCAGCAGCTTAGAGGGGAGCACTGAAGCTTTCTTT. The rearrangement joins TRBV6-5 to TRBJ1-1; perhaps TRBD1 as D (5 bases). Germline values: CDR1 MNHEY, CDR2 SVGAGI. Trimming removed 6 bases at V and 4 bases at J, with 12 bases between. The CDR3 has 13 amino acids.

The genes are TRBV7-3 and TRBJ2-3; TRBD2 aligns across 10 bases. The ends lost 2 bases at V and 1 base at J; junction bases unmatched: 3. The CDR3 runs 16 residues. CDR1 and CDR2 from the germline V gene are SGHTA and FQGTGA. The CDR3 is CASSLPSGGGTDTQYF. Here the CDR3 DNA reads TGTGCCAGCAGCTTACCTAGCGGGGGTGGCACAGATACGCAGTATTTT.

The J gene is TRBJ1-1, the V gene TRBV7-2; D is undetermined. Per the germline V gene, CDR1 is SGHTA and CDR2 is FQGNSA. The V and J ends lost 2 bases and 0 bases respectively, with 16 bases between them. The CDR3 runs 17 residues. Written as DNA, the CDR3 is TGTGCCAGCAGCTTAATGAGAATGAGTCGGCTGAACACTGAAGCTTTCTTT. Encoded protein: CASSLMRMSRLNTEAFF.

V usage is TRBV9 and J usage is TRBJ1-2; TRBD1 is a possible D gene (5 bases). The germline gives CDR1 SGDLS, CDR2 YYNGEE. V lost 1 base and J 8 bases, leaving 12 bases between the germline ends. The CDR3 runs to 13 residues. The CDR3 region is CASSVRPGTGYTF. The CDR3 DNA sequence: TGTGCCAGCAGCGTACGACCAGGGACCGGCTACACCTTC. The full variable domain, with the rest looked up from reference TRBV9 and TRBJ1-2, is DSGVTQTPKHLITATGQRVTLRCSPRSGDLSVYWYQQSLDQGLQFLIQYYNGEERAKGNILERFSAQQFPDLHSELNLSSLELGDSALYFCASSVRPGTGYTFGSGTRLTVV.

The CDR3 coding sequence is TGCGCCAGCAGGATTAACAGGGGGAGTCACACTGAAGCTTTCTTT. Its protein is CASRINRGSHTEAFF. The rearrangement joins TRBV5-1 to TRBJ1-1, with 8 bases aligning to TRBD1. The CDR3 runs to 15 residues. CDR1 and CDR2 (germline): SGHRS, YFSETQ. V was clipped by 5 bases and J by 3 bases; unmatched bases: 9.

This sequence joins TRBV19 and TRBJ1-1; unclear D gene. The CDR3 consists of 10 residues. Germline values: CDR1 LNHDA, CDR2 SQIVND (reference sequence). V lost 4 bases to trimming and J lost 3 bases, with 0 bases between them. The CDR3 DNA reads as TGTGCCAGTAGTAACACTGAAGCTTTCTTT. Translation: CASSNTEAFF.

The table lists this clone with a count of one. CDR3 DNA sequence: TGTGCCAGCAGTTCGGTTGGCTCACCCCTCCACTTT. Translated, it gives CASSSVGSPLHF. The V and J genes are TRBV6-5 and TRBJ1-6; D gene unclear. Germline CDR1 is MNHEY and CDR2 is SVGAGI. The CDR3 has 12 residues. The V gene lost 4 bases and the J gene lost 10 bases, with 8 bases spanning the gap.

The rearrangement uses TRBV18 and TRBJ2-5; D gene unclear. Trimming stripped 1 base from V and 2 bases from J, with 11 bases between. Per the germline V gene, CDR1 is KGHSH and CDR2 is LQKENI. CDR3 length: 15 residues. This CDR3 reads CASSPLKTAQETQYF. CDR3 coding DNA: TGTGCCAGCTCACCACTGAAAACAGCACAAGAGACCCAGTACTTC.

This chain joins TRBV27 and TRBJ1-4; 8 bases are shared with TRBD1. Germline V CDR1 and CDR2: MNHEY, SMNVEV (reference sequence). V trimming: 5 bases; J trimming: 6 bases; junction bases outside the gene matches: 8. This CDR3 has 15 amino acids. This chain's CDR3 is CASSPTGGRDEKLFF. The CDR3 region has the DNA TGTGCCAGCAGTCCTACAGGGGGGCGGGATGAAAAACTGTTTTTT.

V usage is TRBV11-2 and J usage is TRBJ2-1, with 9 bases aligning to TRBD1. In germline, CDR1 is SGHAT, CDR2 FQNNGV. V dropped 0 bases and J dropped 4; count of bases not matched to a gene: 13. The CDR3 runs to 19 residues. CDR3 residues: CASSLDQTDRDRAYNEQFF. The CDR3 DNA sequence: TGTGCCAGCAGCTTAGACCAAACCGACCGGGACAGGGCGTACAATGAGCAGTTCTTC.

The genes are TRBV7-9 and TRBJ1-3, with 7 bases aligning to TRBD1. CDR3 length: 13 residues. J lost 4 bases, V lost 5 bases, and 2 bases had no gene match. Germline V CDR1 and CDR2: SEHNR, FQNEAQ (reference sequence). CDR3 region: CASSMTGGNTIYF. CDR3 sequence (DNA): TGTGCCAGCAGCATGACAGGGGGAAACACCATATATTTT. The variable domain in full, with the rest retrieved from reference TRBV7-9 and TRBJ1-3, is DTGVSQNPRHKITKRGQNVTFRCDPISEHNRLYWYRQTLGQGPEFLTYFQNEAQLEKSRLLSDRFSAERPKGSFSTLEIQRTEQGDSAMYLCASSMTGGNTIYFGEGSWLTVV.

The rearrangement links TRBV29-1 to TRBJ2-1, with a possible D match to TRBD1 (6 bases). The CDR3 totals 15 residues. Germline V gives CDR1 SQVTM, CDR2 ANQGSEA. The ends were cut back, 0 bases at V and 7 bases at J, with 16 bases in the middle. This CDR3 is CSVEDPGEPRNEQFF. CDR3 DNA: TGCAGCGTTGAAGATCCAGGGGAGCCGAGGAATGAGCAGTTCTTC.

The rearrangement joins TRBV5-1 to TRBJ2-2; tentative D call: TRBD1 (5 bases). The germline V gene has CDR1 SGHRS and CDR2 YFSETQ. The V and J ends lost 7 bases and 2 bases respectively, with 12 bases between them. The length of the CDR3 is 14 residues. The CDR3 sequence: CASSQGSNTGELFF. The CDR3 bases are TGCGCCAGCTCCCAGGGTTCTAACACCGGGGAGCTGTTTTTT.

In the case of this clone: Other DNA sequences in the sample encode the same CDR3. CDR3 sequence reads: CAWSVGGEAFF. In DNA, the CDR3 is TGTGCCTGGAGTGTAGGGGGCGAAGCTTTCTTT. The chain carries TRBV30 and TRBJ1-1; TRBD1 matches 7 bases. The CDR3 is 11 residues long. The V gene's germline CDR1 is GTSNPN and CDR2 SVGIG (reference sequence). With V trimmed by 0 bases and J by 8 bases, 0 bases remained unmatched.

This chain connects TRBV10-3 to TRBJ2-2, with TRBD1 matching over 9 bases. This CDR3 spans 17 amino acids. Germline-derived CDR1 and CDR2 are ENHRY and SYGVKD. The ends lost 5 bases at V and 6 bases at J; junction bases unmatched: 13. CDR3 amino acids: CAISREVQGAIAGELFF. The CDR3, as DNA: TGTGCCATCAGTAGGGAAGTACAGGGGGCGATCGCCGGGGAGCTGTTTTTT.

This chain uses TRBV6-1 with TRBJ1-3; no definite D call. The CDR3 is 13 amino acids. Looked up from germline, CDR1 is MNHNS and CDR2 is SASEGT. Between the trimmed V and J ends, which lost 1 base and 5 bases, there was a span of 6 bases. In nucleotides, the CDR3 is TGTGCCAGCAGTGAAGTTGCTCGAAACACCATATATTTT. Residues: CASSEVARNTIYF.

This sequence joins TRBV13 and TRBJ2-5; 8 bases are shared with TRBD2. Germline V gene data show CDR1 as PRHDT and CDR2 as FYEKMQ (reference sequence). Trimming removed 2 bases from V and 0 bases from J; junction bases left unmatched: 17. The CDR3 is 20 amino acids. CDR3 residues: CASSLSQTSGGLNYQETQYF. For the CDR3, the DNA is TGTGCCAGCAGCTTAAGTCAAACCAGCGGGGGCCTAAATTACCAAGAGACCCAGTACTTC.

This chain connects TRBV11-2 to TRBJ2-7; D is tentatively TRBD1 or TRBD2 (6 bases each). In germline, CDR1 is SGHAT, CDR2 FQNNGV. The CDR3 extends over 15 amino acids. Trimming removed 8 bases from V and 0 bases from J, with 17 bases in between. The CDR3 here is CASSRGKDSSYEQYF. The CDR3 bases are TGTGCCAGCTCGCGGGGCAAGGACAGCTCCTACGAGCAGTACTTC. The variable domain in full, with the rest retrieved from reference TRBV11-2 and TRBJ2-7, is EAGVAQSPRYKIIEKRQSVAFWCNPISGHATLYWYQQILGQGPKLLIQFQNNGVVDDSQLPKDRFSAERLKGVDSTLKIQPAKLEDSAVYLCASSRGKDSSYEQYFGPGTRLTVT.

The chain employs TRBV2 and TRBJ2-7; D may correspond to TRBD1 or TRBD2 (6 bases each). The V and J ends lost 2 bases and 3 bases respectively, with 14 bases between them. Germline V gene data show CDR1 as SNHLY and CDR2 as FYNNEI. The CDR3 extends over 15 amino acids. The CDR3 here is CASSEMGGMFYEQYF. The CDR3, as DNA: TGTGCCAGCAGTGAAATGGGGGGCATGTTCTACGAGCAGTACTTC.

The chain links TRBV7-2 to TRBJ2-5; 7 bases line up with TRBD1. The J call may not be correct, given that the DNA end is closer to TRBJ2-7. Germline-derived CDR1 and CDR2 are SGHTA and FQGNSA. The CDR3 spans 15 residues. The CDR3 sequence is CASSPPGQKTYEQYF. The CDR3 region has the DNA TGTGCCAGCAGCCCTCCGGGACAGAAGACCTACGAGCAGTACTTC.